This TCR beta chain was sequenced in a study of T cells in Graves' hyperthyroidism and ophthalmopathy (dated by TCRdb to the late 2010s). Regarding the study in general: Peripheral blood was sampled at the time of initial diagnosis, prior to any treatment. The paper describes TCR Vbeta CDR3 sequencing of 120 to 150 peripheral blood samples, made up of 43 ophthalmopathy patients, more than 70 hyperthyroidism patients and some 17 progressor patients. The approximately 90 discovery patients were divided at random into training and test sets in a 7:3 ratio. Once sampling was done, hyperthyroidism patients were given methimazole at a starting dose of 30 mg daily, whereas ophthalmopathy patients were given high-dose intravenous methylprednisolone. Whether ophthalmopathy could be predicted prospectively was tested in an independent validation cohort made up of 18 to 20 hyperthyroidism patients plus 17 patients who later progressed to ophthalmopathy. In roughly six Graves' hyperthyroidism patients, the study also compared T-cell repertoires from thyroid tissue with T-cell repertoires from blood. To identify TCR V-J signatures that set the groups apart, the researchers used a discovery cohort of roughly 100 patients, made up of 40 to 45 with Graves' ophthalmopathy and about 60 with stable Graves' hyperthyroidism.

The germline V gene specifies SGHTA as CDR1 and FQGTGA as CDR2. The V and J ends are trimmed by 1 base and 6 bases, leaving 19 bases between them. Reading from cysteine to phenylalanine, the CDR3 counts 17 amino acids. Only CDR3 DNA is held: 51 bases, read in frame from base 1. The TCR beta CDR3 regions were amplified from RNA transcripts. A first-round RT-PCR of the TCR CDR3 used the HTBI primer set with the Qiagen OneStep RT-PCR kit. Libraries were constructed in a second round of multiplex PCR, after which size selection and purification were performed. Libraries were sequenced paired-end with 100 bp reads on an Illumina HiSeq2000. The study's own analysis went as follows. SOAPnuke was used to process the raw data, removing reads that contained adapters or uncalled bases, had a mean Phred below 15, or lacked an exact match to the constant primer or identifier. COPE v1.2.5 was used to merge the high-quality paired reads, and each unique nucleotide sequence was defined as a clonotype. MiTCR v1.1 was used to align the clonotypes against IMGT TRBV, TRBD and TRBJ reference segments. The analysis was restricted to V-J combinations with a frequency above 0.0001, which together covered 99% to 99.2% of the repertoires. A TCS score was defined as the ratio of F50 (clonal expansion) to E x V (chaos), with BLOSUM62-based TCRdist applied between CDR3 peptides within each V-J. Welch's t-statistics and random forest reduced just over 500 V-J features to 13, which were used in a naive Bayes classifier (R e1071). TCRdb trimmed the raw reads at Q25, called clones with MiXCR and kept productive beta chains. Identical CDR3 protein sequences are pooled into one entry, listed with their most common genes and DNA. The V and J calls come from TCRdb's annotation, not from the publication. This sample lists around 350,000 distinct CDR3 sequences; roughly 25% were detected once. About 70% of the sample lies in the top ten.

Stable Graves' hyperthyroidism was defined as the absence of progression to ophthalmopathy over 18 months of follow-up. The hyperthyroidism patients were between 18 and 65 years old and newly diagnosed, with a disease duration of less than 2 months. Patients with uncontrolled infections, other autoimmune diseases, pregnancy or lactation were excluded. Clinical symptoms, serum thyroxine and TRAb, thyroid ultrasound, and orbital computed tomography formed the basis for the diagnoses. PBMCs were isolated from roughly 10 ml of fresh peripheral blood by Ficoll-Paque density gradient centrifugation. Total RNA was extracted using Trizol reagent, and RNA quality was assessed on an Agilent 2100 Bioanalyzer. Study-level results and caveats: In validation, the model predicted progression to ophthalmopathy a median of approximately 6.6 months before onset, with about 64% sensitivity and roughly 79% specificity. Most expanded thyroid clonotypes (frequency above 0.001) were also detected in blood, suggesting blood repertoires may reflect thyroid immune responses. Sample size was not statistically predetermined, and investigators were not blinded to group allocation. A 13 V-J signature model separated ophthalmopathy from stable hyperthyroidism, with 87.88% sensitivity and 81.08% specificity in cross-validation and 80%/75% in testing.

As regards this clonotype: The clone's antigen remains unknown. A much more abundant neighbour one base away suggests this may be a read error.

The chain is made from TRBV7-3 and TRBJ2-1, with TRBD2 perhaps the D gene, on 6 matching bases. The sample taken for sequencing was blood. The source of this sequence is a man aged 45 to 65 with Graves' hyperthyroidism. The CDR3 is CASSLISRGGAPNEQFF. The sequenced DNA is TGTGCCAGCAGCTTAATATCACGGGGCGGGGCCCCCAATGAGCAGTTCTTC.